The next 29 T cell receptor beta chains were all read from a single sample in a study of blood T cell repertoires in COVID-19. TCRdb's copy holds only in-frame clones and misses some; the assay was immunoSEQ multiplex PCR. The data contain approximately 30,000 clones, around 85% of them singletons. Sequencing was done on a sample of peripheral blood. Receptor source: a human donor with acute or convalescent COVID-19. The donor label of this sample is uncertain.

The chain joins TRBV7-2 to TRBJ2-7; 7 nucleotides agree with TRBD1. Germline V CDR1 and CDR2: SGHTA, FQGNSA. The V and J ends lost 0 bases and 3 bases, in that order; junction bases with no gene match: 5. The CDR3 has 15 amino acids. The CDR3 protein is CASSLAPRGIYEQYF. DNA of the CDR3: TGTGCCAGCAGCTTAGCCCCCAGGGGGATCTACGAGCAGTACTTC.

The rearrangement uses TRBV6-2 or TRBV6-3 and TRBJ1-5, with 11 bases identical to TRBD1. CDR3 size: 15 residues. CDR1 and CDR2 from the germline V gene are MNHEY and SVGEGT. The ends lost 2 bases at V and 6 bases at J; junction bases unmatched: 3. The CDR3 loop reads CASSYAGTGGQPQHF. The CDR3 region has the DNA TGTGCCAGCAGTTACGCCGGGACAGGGGGTCAGCCCCAGCATTTT.

The chain combines TRBV28 with TRBJ2-6, with D perhaps matching TRBD1 (6 bases). The length of the CDR3 is 17 residues. Between the trimmed V and J ends, which lost 3 bases and 0 bases, there was a span of 12 bases. Per the germline V gene, CDR1 is MDHEN and CDR2 is SYDVKM. The CDR3 DNA is TGTGCCAGCAGTTTTAGGGGGTACCTCTCTGGGGCCAACGTCCTGACTTTC. This encodes CASSFRGYLSGANVLTF.

The rearrangement joins TRBV7-9 to TRBJ1-1; D unresolved. This CDR3 has 15 amino acids. CDR1 is SEHNR, CDR2 FQNEAQ, per germline (reference sequence). The CDR3 sequence: CASDLSPGFGTEAFF. CDR3 in DNA: TGTGCATCAGACCTGAGCCCGGGGTTTGGTACTGAAGCTTTCTTT.

This rearrangement joins TRBV7-2 to TRBJ2-7, with 7 positions matching TRBD2. CDR1 SGHTA and CDR2 FQGNSA come from the germline V gene. This CDR3 has 16 residues. The trim removed 5 bases at V and 4 bases at J, leaving 14 bases unmatched. The CDR3 loop is CASSVTHLGGGYEQYF. CDR3 DNA sequence: TGTGCCAGCAGCGTCACCCACCTCGGCGGGGGTTACGAGCAGTACTTC.

The chain joins TRBV7-2 to TRBJ1-4; D is perhaps TRBD1 (5 bases). Deletions cut 5 bases from V and 3 bases from J, with 13 bases between. Per the germline V gene, CDR1 is SGHTA and CDR2 is FQGNSA. The CDR3 is made up of 15 amino acids. This CDR3 reads CASSQQGAANEKLFF. CDR3 coding DNA: TGTGCCAGCAGCCAGCAAGGGGCAGCTAATGAAAAACTGTTTTTT.

This chain connects TRBV7-9 to TRBJ1-4, with TRBD1 matching over 9 bases. Germline V gene sequence: CDR1 SEHNR, CDR2 FQNEAQ (reference sequence). The junction had 6 bases not matched to a gene; V was cut back by 3 bases and J by 1 base. This CDR3 comprises 17 residues. CDR3 coding DNA: TGTGCCAGCAGCTTCCAACCGGGACAGGGAACTAATGAAAAACTGTTTTTT. Its protein product is CASSFQPGQGTNEKLFF. Using reference TRBV7-9 and TRBJ1-4 for the parts outside the CDR3, the full variable domain is DTGVSQNPRHKITKRGQNVTFRCDPISEHNRLYWYRQTLGQGPEFLTYFQNEAQLEKSRLLSDRFSAERPKGSFSTLEIQRTEQGDSAMYLCASSFQPGQGTNEKLFFGSGTQLSVL.

V and J are TRBV9 and TRBJ1-5; D uncertain. The V gene lost 2 bases and the J gene lost 0 bases, with 6 bases spanning the gap. This CDR3 is built from 14 residues. Germline-derived CDR1 and CDR2 are SGDLS and YYNGEE. The CDR3 DNA sequence: TGTGCCAGCAGCGTTACAGATAGCAATCAGCCCCAGCATTTT. This sequence encodes CASSVTDSNQPQHF.

The chain has TRBV6-5 and TRBJ1-2; 11 bases align to TRBD1. This CDR3 contains 15 residues. Unmatched junction bases numbered 1, after V lost 0 bases and J lost 4 bases. CDR1 and CDR2 (germline): MNHEY, SVGAGI. CDR3 nucleotides: TGTGCCAGCAGTTACTCGGGACAGGGGGGCTATGGCTACACCTTC. Translated: CASSYSGQGGYGYTF.

This clone was detected only once. Here the CDR3 DNA reads TGCGCCAGCAGTGCTGGACAGTCACCCCTCCACTTT. Encoded protein: CASSAGQSPLHF. The rearrangement uses TRBV10-2 and TRBJ1-6, with TRBD1 as a possible D gene (6 bases). The CDR3 has 12 amino acids. Per the germline V gene, CDR1 is WSHSY and CDR2 is SAAADI. V lost 4 bases and J 10 bases, leaving 8 bases between the germline ends.

The chain carries TRBV11-3 and TRBJ2-3; D gene unclear. Germline V CDR1 and CDR2: SGHNT, YENEEA. The CDR3 runs 15 residues. The V end lost 6 bases, the J end lost 0 bases, and 13 bases lay between the germline ends. CDR3 DNA sequence: TGTGCCAGCAGAACCGGATGGGCTAGCACAGATACGCAGTATTTT. This codes for CASRTGWASTDTQYF.

This clone was detected only a few times. The V gene is TRBV6-2 or TRBV6-3, the J gene TRBJ2-6; no firm D call. Per the germline V gene, CDR1 is MNHEY and CDR2 is SVGEGT. CDR3 length: 14 residues. Trimming removed 2 bases from V and 4 bases from J, with 6 bases in between. The CDR3: CASSYGWGANVLTF. The CDR3 DNA reads TGTGCCAGCAGTTACGGCTGGGGGGCCAACGTCCTGACTTTC.

This chain links TRBV28 with TRBJ1-5, with unresolved D. Trimming took off 5 bases at V and 7 bases at J, with 6 bases between the two ends. The CDR3 is 11 amino acids. Germline-derived CDR1 and CDR2 are MDHEN and SYDVKM. CDR3 in amino acids: CASSQAQPQHF. CDR3 coding DNA: TGTGCCAGCAGTCAGGCCCAGCCCCAGCATTTT. The full variable domain, its missing parts supplied by reference TRBV28 and TRBJ1-5, is DVKVTQSSRYLVKRTGEKVFLECVQDMDHENMFWYRQDPGLGLRLIYFSYDVKMKEKGDIPEGYSVSREKKERFSLILESASTNQTSMYLCASSQAQPQHFGDGTRLSIL.

The gene calls are TRBV11-3 and TRBJ1-1; no firm D call. Germline V lookup: CDR1 SGHNT, CDR2 YENEEA. V lost 5 bases and J 3 bases, leaving 22 bases between the germline ends. The CDR3 loop spans 17 amino acids. In nucleotides, the CDR3 is TGTGCCAGCAGCCAATCCTCCCCAGGAACGGGAGACACTGAAGCTTTCTTT. Encoded protein: CASSQSSPGTGDTEAFF. The full variable domain, its missing parts supplied by reference TRBV11-3 and TRBJ1-1, is EAGVVQSPRYKIIEKKQPVAFWCNPISGHNTLYWYLQNLGQGPELLIRYENEEAVDDSQLPKDRFSAERLKGVDSTLKIQPAELGDSAVYLCASSQSSPGTGDTEAFFGQGTRLTVV.

The rearrangement uses TRBV5-6 and TRBJ1-6; TRBD1 matches at 7 bases. Germline V gene data show CDR1 as SGHDT and CDR2 as YYEEEE. CDR3 size: 16 residues. The V segment lost 4 bases and the J segment 9 bases; nucleotides outside the gene matches: 13. The CDR3 sequence: CASSPQGGQNGSPLHF. CDR3 bases: TGTGCCAGCAGCCCCCAAGGGGGACAGAATGGTTCACCCCTCCACTTT.

This chain connects TRBV7-2 to TRBJ1-4, with 7 nucleotides matching TRBD1. Per germline, CDR1 SGHTA and CDR2 FQGNSA. The ends lost 3 bases at V and 3 bases at J; junction bases unmatched: 7. The CDR3 is 16 amino acids. The CDR3 nucleotides are TGTGCCAGCAGCTTGTACAGGGGCGCGGCTAATGAAAAACTGTTTTTT. This gives the protein CASSLYRGAANEKLFF.

The sample holds one count of this clone. This rearrangement joins TRBV13 to TRBJ2-3, with 9 bases fitting TRBD2. The CDR3 has 18 amino acids. The germline gives CDR1 PRHDT, CDR2 FYEKMQ (reference sequence). The V gene end was trimmed by 5 bases and the J gene end by 2 bases; junction bases not matched to a gene: 14. CDR3 sequence: CASSPLTGLAPLTDTQYF. The CDR3 nucleotides read TGTGCCAGCAGCCCGCTTACGGGACTAGCACCTCTCACAGATACGCAGTATTTT.

This sequence joins TRBV6-5 and TRBJ2-7, with TRBD2 identical over 7 bases. Germline V gives CDR1 MNHEY, CDR2 SVGAGI. This CDR3 is built from 14 residues. The V segment lost 8 bases and the J segment 3 bases; nucleotides outside the gene matches: 10. CDR3 sequence reads: CASSRDYQVYEQYF. The CDR3, as DNA: TGTGCCAGCTCCCGGGACTACCAGGTCTACGAGCAGTACTTC.

The genes are TRBV4-3 and TRBJ2-3; D perhaps matches TRBD2 (6 bases). The CDR3 has 19 residues. The germline CDR1 and CDR2 sequences are LGHNA and YSLEER. Deletions cut 0 bases from V and 5 bases from J, with 24 bases between. CDR3 nucleotide sequence: TGCGCCAGCAGCCAAGATTACAATAGCGGAGCGTTAACTGGAGATACGCAGTATTTT. It translates to CASSQDYNSGALTGDTQYF.

V and J are TRBV28 and TRBJ2-7; 15 nucleotides match TRBD2. The CDR3 spans 18 residues. J lost 0 bases, V lost 6 bases, and 9 bases had no gene match. Germline V gene lookup returns CDR1 MDHEN and CDR2 SYDVKM. CDR3 in amino acids: CASRRTSGRALSSYEQYF. The CDR3 DNA reads TGTGCCAGCAGACGGACTAGCGGGAGGGCCTTAAGCTCCTACGAGCAGTACTTC.

The V call is TRBV30, the J call TRBJ1-2; TRBD1 matches 11 bases. This CDR3 has 14 amino acids. Germline CDR1 and CDR2: GTSNPN and SVGIG (reference sequence). V shed 4 bases and J 6 bases; nucleotides not matched to a gene: 7. The CDR3 is CAWIWTGGINGYTF. The CDR3 bases are TGTGCCTGGATCTGGACAGGGGGCATTAATGGCTACACCTTC.

V is TRBV2 and J is TRBJ2-3, with 8 bases that match TRBD1. The trim removed 2 bases at V and 4 bases at J, leaving 5 bases unmatched. Germline lookup yields CDR1 SNHLY and CDR2 FYNNEI. CDR3 size: 15 residues. Written as DNA, the CDR3 is TGTGCCAGCAGTGAACGGGCAGGGGGCCCAGATACGCAGTATTTT. It is translated as CASSERAGGPDTQYF.

The genes are TRBV18 and TRBJ1-1; 7 bases map to TRBD1. Per germline, CDR1 KGHSH and CDR2 LQKENI. Trimming took 3 bases from V and 6 from J; bases not matched to a gene: 7. This CDR3 is built from 14 residues. DNA for the CDR3: TGTGCCAGCTCACCGGGACAGTATTGGGCTGAAGCTTTCTTT. Amino acids: CASSPGQYWAEAFF.

The chain combines TRBV4-1 with TRBJ1-2; possibly TRBD1 for D (5 bases). This CDR3 spans 14 amino acids. Trimming took 0 bases from V and 4 from J, leaving 9 bases between them. Germline CDR1 is MGHRA and CDR2 is YSYEKL. In DNA, the CDR3 is TGCGCCAGCAGCCAAGATGACAGCACCTATGGCTACACCTTC. This codes for CASSQDDSTYGYTF.

The rearrangement uses TRBV19 and TRBJ1-5; D is unresolved. Looked up from germline, CDR1 is LNHDA and CDR2 is SQIVND (reference sequence). The ends were cut back, 7 bases at V and 1 base at J, with 14 bases in the middle. The CDR3 totals 15 residues. CDR3 nucleotides: TGTGCCAGTACAAACAGTATCAGGAGCAATCAGCCCCAGCATTTT. It yields the protein CASTNSIRSNQPQHF.

The chain links TRBV11-3 to TRBJ2-1; D might be TRBD2 (5 bases). The germline V gene has CDR1 SGHNT and CDR2 YENEEA. The CDR3 extends over 17 amino acids. Trimming stripped 0 bases from V and 6 bases from J, with 18 bases between. CDR3 amino acids: CASSLEASFTVGNEQFF. DNA of the CDR3: TGTGCCAGCAGCTTAGAAGCTAGCTTTACGGTAGGCAATGAGCAGTTCTTC.

V gene TRBV7-2 combines with J gene TRBJ1-1, with D perhaps TRBD1 (6 bases). The CDR3 length is 16 residues. V shed 0 bases and J shed 2 bases, with 13 bases lying between them. CDR1 is SGHTA, CDR2 FQGNSA, per germline. This chain's CDR3 is CASSLAVGTINTEAFF. CDR3 nucleotides: TGTGCCAGCAGCTTAGCGGTGGGGACAATTAACACTGAAGCTTTCTTT.

This sequence joins TRBV7-9 and TRBJ1-5, with D maybe TRBD1 (5 bases). Germline CDR1 is SEHNR and CDR2 is FQNEAQ (reference sequence). This CDR3 spans 15 amino acids. V was clipped by 6 bases and J by 0 bases, with 12 bases between them. For the CDR3, the DNA is TGTGCCAGCAGTGGGGAGGGGACTAGCAATCAGCCCCAGCATTTT. Translated: CASSGEGTSNQPQHF.

V gene TRBV6-5 combines with J gene TRBJ2-5; 11 bases align to TRBD2. Germline CDR1 MNHEY, CDR2 SVGAGI. The CDR3 length is 14 residues. Trimming took 10 bases from V and 4 from J; bases not matched to a gene: 8. The CDR3 region has the DNA TGTGCCACCCGACTAGCGGGGAGATTAGAGACCCAGTACTTC. Translation: CATRLAGRLETQYF.